What follows are 21 T cell receptor beta chains derived from one specimen sequenced in a study of cytomegalovirus exposure and HLA in healthy donors (dated by TCRdb to about 2017). Libraries were constructed by the immunoSEQ multiplex PCR assay. For the multiplex PCR, a mixture combining 60 forward primers for TCR Vbeta segments and 13 reverse primers for TCR Jbeta segments was used. TCRdb obtained this table from immuneACCESS and retained in-frame rearrangements with V and J assigned. These tables miss some clones; where compared with another copy, unresolved V genes account for less than half of the shortfall, and the remainder is unexplained. This sample has approximately 79,000 clones in its table, and 79% of those were observed once. Less than 25% of the sample is taken by the ten largest. Sequences were obtained from PBMCs. The receptors originated from a woman aged 35 to 49 in good health and CMV-seropositive.

This clone was counted between two and nine times. The V call is TRBV18, the J call TRBJ1-1; D is undetermined. Trimming cost V 3 bases and J 0 bases, with 5 bases left between them. Per the germline V gene, CDR1 is KGHSH and CDR2 is LQKENI. The CDR3 totals 13 residues. The CDR3 here is CASSPQVNTEAFF. The DNA for the CDR3 is TGTGCCAGCTCACCCCAGGTGAACACTGAAGCTTTCTTT.

This clone has a handful of counts. V and J are TRBV2 and TRBJ1-5, with D perhaps matching TRBD1 (5 bases). This CDR3 comprises 15 residues. The V end was cut by 4 bases, the J end by 1 base, with 11 bases between. The germline V gene encodes CDR1 SNHLY and CDR2 FYNNEI. As DNA, the CDR3 is TGTGCCAGCAGTGTAAGGGGATACAGCAATCAGCCCCAGCATTTT. Residues: CASSVRGYSNQPQHF.

The V call is TRBV5-6, the J call TRBJ1-2; no firm D call. V was shortened by 3 bases and J by 4 bases, with 10 bases between the two germline ends. The length of the CDR3 is 13 residues. Germline V gene data show CDR1 as SGHDT and CDR2 as YYEEEE. For the CDR3, the DNA is TGTGCCAGCAGCTCCGGACTCGGCTATGGCTACACCTTC. It translates to CASSSGLGYGYTF.

J is TRBJ1-2 and V is TRBV2; weak D call: TRBD1 (6 bases). Germline loops: CDR1 SNHLY, CDR2 FYNNEI. V gave up 2 bases and J gave up 8 bases, with 18 bases separating them. The CDR3 runs to 15 residues. The CDR3 DNA reads TGTGCCAGCAGTGAAACGGCCCGAACAGGGAGCGGCTACACCTTC. The encoded protein is CASSETARTGSGYTF. The entire variable domain, with the rest obtained from reference TRBV2 and TRBJ1-2, is as follows: EPEVTQTPSHQVTQMGQEVILRCVPISNHLYFYWYRQILGQKVEFLVSFYNNEISEKSEIFDDQFSVERPDGSNFTLKIRSTKLEDSAMYFCASSETARTGSGYTFGSGTRLTVV.

J is TRBJ2-7 and V is TRBV7-9; D is perhaps TRBD2 (5 bases). Germline V gene data show CDR1 as SEHNR and CDR2 as FQNEAQ (reference sequence). There are 12 residues in the CDR3. Trimming took 5 bases from V and 7 from J, leaving 12 bases between them. CDR3: CASSQGPGEQYF. Here the CDR3 DNA reads TGTGCCAGCAGCCAAGGCCCGGGGGAGCAGTACTTC.

This sequence joins TRBV6-1 and TRBJ2-1; TRBD1 matches at 7 bases. Trimming removed 5 bases from V and 7 bases from J; junction bases left unmatched: 11. CDR1 is MNHNS, CDR2 SASEGT, per germline. The CDR3 consists of 15 residues. The CDR3: CASSPDRVGRNEQFF. The CDR3 DNA reads as TGTGCCAGCAGTCCCGACAGGGTGGGACGGAATGAGCAGTTCTTC.

This chain uses TRBV7-9 with TRBJ2-5, with D unclear. This CDR3 has 12 amino acids. Per germline, CDR1 SEHNR and CDR2 FQNEAQ (reference sequence). With 5 bases removed from V and 6 bases from J, the gap between germline ends came to 10 bases. CDR3 in amino acids: CASSPTVKTQYF. The CDR3 nucleotides read TGTGCCAGCAGCCCTACTGTAAAGACCCAGTACTTC.

This chain links TRBV29-1 with TRBJ2-3; D is possibly TRBD1 (8 bases). The germline gives CDR1 SQVTM, CDR2 ANQGSEA. CDR3 length: 15 residues. Trimming stripped 2 bases from V and 9 bases from J, with 21 bases between. The CDR3 reads CSVERGDRRRWTQYF. The CDR3 DNA follows: TGCAGCGTTGAACGGGGGGACAGGCGGAGGTGGACGCAGTATTTT.

The chain employs TRBV5-1 and TRBJ2-7; 8 bases line up with TRBD1. Germline CDR1 and CDR2: SGHRS and YFSETQ. The CDR3 consists of 16 residues. V shed 5 bases, J shed 3 bases, and the junction held 13 bases outside the gene matches. The chain's CDR3 is CASRRIPGQDLYEQYF. For the CDR3, the DNA is TGCGCCAGCAGGCGAATCCCGGGACAGGACCTCTACGAGCAGTACTTC. Variable domain in full (rest from reference TRBV5-1 and TRBJ2-7): KAGVTQTPRYLIKTRGQQVTLSCSPISGHRSVSWYQQTPGQGLQFLFEYFSETQRNKGNFPGRFSGRQFSNSRSEMNVSTLELGDSALYLCASRRIPGQDLYEQYFGPGTRLTVT.

This rearrangement joins TRBV5-1 to TRBJ1-2, with 10 bases fitting TRBD1. V trimming: 0 bases; J trimming: 0 bases; junction bases outside the gene matches: 2. From germline, CDR1 is SGHRS and CDR2 YFSETQ. The CDR3 has 16 amino acids. The CDR3 DNA follows: TGCGCCAGCAGCTTGGGGGGGACAGGGGCTAACTATGGCTACACCTTC. This translates into CASSLGGTGANYGYTF.

This chain uses TRBV6-1 with TRBJ1-1, with D uncertain. CDR3 size: 13 residues. V dropped 9 bases and J dropped 7 bases, with 18 bases sitting between them. Germline-derived CDR1 and CDR2 are MNHNS and SASEGT. The CDR3, as DNA: TGTGCCAGTATCGAGCTGCGGCCTCTTGAAGCTTTCTTT. Protein sequence: CASIELRPLEAFF.

The gene calls are TRBV11-3 and TRBJ2-7; TRBD2 might be the D (6 bases). This CDR3 region has 13 residues. The ends were cut back, 6 bases at V and 4 bases at J, with 13 bases in the middle. In germline, CDR1 is SGHNT, CDR2 YENEEA. The CDR3 nucleotides read TGTGCCAGCAGTCGACTAGAGGGGTACGAGCAGTACTTC. Encoded protein: CASSRLEGYEQYF.

The chain joins TRBV4-1 to TRBJ1-5, with D perhaps TRBD1 (5 bases). V lost 0 bases, J lost 10 bases, and 16 bases lay in between. The CDR3 covers 15 residues. Germline V CDR1 and CDR2: MGHRA, YSYEKL. Here the CDR3 DNA reads TGCGCCAGCAGCCAAGACGACAGTAGGATTCAACCCCAGCATTTT. Translated, it gives CASSQDDSRIQPQHF.

The chain couples TRBV27 to TRBJ2-3; 11 bases are a match to TRBD2. The J segment lost 4 bases and the V segment lost 5 bases, leaving 5 bases of the junction unmatched. This CDR3 is built from 15 residues. Germline V gene sequence: CDR1 MNHEY, CDR2 SMNVEV (reference sequence). CDR3 sequence reads: CASSVSGGAADTQYF. DNA of the CDR3: TGTGCCAGCAGTGTTAGCGGGGGGGCTGCAGATACGCAGTATTTT.

V is TRBV5-4 and J is TRBJ1-1; D not resolved. Per germline, CDR1 SGHNT and CDR2 YYREEE (reference sequence). V was trimmed by 3 bases and J by 7 bases, leaving 13 bases between them. CDR3 size: 13 residues. The DNA of the CDR3 is TGTGCCAGCAGCTCAAGAGGAGGGAATGAAGCTTTCTTT. Protein product: CASSSRGGNEAFF.

This chain connects TRBV4-2 to TRBJ2-5, with a weak D call TRBD2 (6 bases). This CDR3 is built from 18 residues. Per the germline V gene, CDR1 is LGHNA and CDR2 is YNFKEQ. Between the trimmed V and J ends, which lost 0 bases and 4 bases, there was a span of 21 bases. The CDR3 loop is CASSQEGRSRAFPETQYF. In DNA form, the CDR3 reads TGTGCCAGCAGCCAAGAGGGGAGGAGCAGGGCTTTCCCAGAGACCCAGTACTTC.

Concerning this clone: This CDR3 is also generated by other DNA sequences in the sample. The gene calls are TRBV28 and TRBJ1-1; weak D call: TRBD1 (6 bases). This CDR3 is 14 amino acids long. CDR1 is MDHEN, CDR2 SYDVKM, per germline. The V and J ends lost 3 bases and 5 bases respectively, with 13 bases between them. The CDR3: CASSLSQGWTEAFF. In DNA form, the CDR3 reads TGTGCCAGCAGTTTGTCACAGGGTTGGACTGAAGCTTTCTTT.

The CDR3 here is CASSLALGFAGELFF. Here the CDR3 DNA reads TGTGCCAGCAGCTTAGCGCTGGGCTTTGCCGGGGAGCTGTTTTTT. This chain connects TRBV7-7 to TRBJ2-2; unclear D gene. Germline V gene data show CDR1 as SSHAT and CDR2 as FNYEAQ (reference sequence). The V and J ends lost 0 bases and 6 bases respectively, with 11 bases between them. The CDR3 is 15 amino acids.

CDR3 region: CASSRTTGGASYEQYF. CDR3 sequence (DNA): TGTGCCAGCTCACGCACAACAGGGGGCGCATCCTACGAGCAGTACTTC. This chain joins TRBV18 and TRBJ2-7, with 9 nucleotides matching TRBD1. This CDR3 region has 16 residues. With V trimmed by 4 bases and J by 1 base, 8 bases remained unmatched. Germline assignment: CDR1 KGHSH and CDR2 LQKENI.

This clone was seen a handful of times. This chain connects TRBV6-1 to TRBJ2-5; the match to TRBD1 covers 8 bases. Germline CDR1 is MNHNS and CDR2 is SASEGT. CDR3 length: 13 residues. The ends lost 5 bases at V and 4 bases at J; junction bases unmatched: 3. The CDR3 here is CASSRDRGETQYF. Here the CDR3 DNA reads TGTGCCAGCAGTAGAGACAGGGGAGAGACCCAGTACTTC.

The V gene is TRBV29-1, the J gene TRBJ1-1; D possibly corresponds to TRBD1 (5 bases). The CDR3 runs to 13 residues. The V gene lost 7 bases and the J gene lost 4 bases, with 16 bases spanning the gap. Germline V CDR1 and CDR2: SQVTM, ANQGSEA. The CDR3 sequence: CSASRDLSTEAFF. In DNA form, the CDR3 reads TGCAGCGCCTCTAGGGACTTAAGCACTGAAGCTTTCTTT.